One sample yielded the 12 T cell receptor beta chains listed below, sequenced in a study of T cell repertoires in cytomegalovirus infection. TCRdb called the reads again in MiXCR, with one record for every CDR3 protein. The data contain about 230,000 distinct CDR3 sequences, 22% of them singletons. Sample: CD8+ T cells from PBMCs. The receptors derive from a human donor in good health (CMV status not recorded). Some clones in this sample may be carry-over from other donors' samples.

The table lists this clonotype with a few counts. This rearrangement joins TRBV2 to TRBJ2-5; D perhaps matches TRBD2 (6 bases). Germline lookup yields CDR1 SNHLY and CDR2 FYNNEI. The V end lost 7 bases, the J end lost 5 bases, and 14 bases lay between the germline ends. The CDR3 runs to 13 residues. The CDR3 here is CASIADPSETQYF. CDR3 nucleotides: TGTGCCAGCATAGCGGACCCATCGGAGACCCAGTACTTC.

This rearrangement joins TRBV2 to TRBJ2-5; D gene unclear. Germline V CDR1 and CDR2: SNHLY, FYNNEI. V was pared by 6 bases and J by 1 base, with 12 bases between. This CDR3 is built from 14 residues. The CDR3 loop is CASRTQYIQETQYF. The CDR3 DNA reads TGTGCCAGCAGGACTCAGTATATCCAAGAGACCCAGTACTTC. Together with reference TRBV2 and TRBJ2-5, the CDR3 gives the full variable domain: EPEVTQTPSHQVTQMGQEVILRCVPISNHLYFYWYRQILGQKVEFLVSFYNNEISEKSEIFDDQFSVERPDGSNFTLKIRSTKLEDSAMYFCASRTQYIQETQYFGPGTRLLVL.

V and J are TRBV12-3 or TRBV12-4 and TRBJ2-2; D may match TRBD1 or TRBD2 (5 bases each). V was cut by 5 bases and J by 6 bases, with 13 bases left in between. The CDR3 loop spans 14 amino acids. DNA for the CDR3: TGTGCCAGCAGTCCCCAGGTGGGGGCCGGGGAGCTGTTTTTT. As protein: CASSPQVGAGELFF.

CDR3 loop: CASSPYLRTDTQYF. CDR3 DNA sequence: TGTGCCAGCAGCCCTTATCTCCGCACAGATACGCAGTATTTT. The chain joins TRBV4-2 to TRBJ2-3; D is unresolved. The CDR3 totals 14 residues. The V gene's germline CDR1 is LGHNA and CDR2 YNFKEQ. Trimming stripped 4 bases from V and 1 base from J, with 9 bases between.

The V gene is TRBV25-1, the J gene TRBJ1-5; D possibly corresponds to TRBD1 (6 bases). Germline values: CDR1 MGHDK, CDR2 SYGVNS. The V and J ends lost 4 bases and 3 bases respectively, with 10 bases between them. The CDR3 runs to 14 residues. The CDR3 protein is CASSVGGPNQPQHF. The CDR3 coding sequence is TGTGCCAGCAGTGTGGGGGGCCCCAATCAGCCCCAGCATTTT.

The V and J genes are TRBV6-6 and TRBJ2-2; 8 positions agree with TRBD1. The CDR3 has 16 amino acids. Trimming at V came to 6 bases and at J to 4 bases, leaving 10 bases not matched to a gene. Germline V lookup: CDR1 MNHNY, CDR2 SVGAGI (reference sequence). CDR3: CASSYPRQGITGELFF. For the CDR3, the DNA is TGTGCCAGCAGCTACCCGAGACAGGGGATCACCGGGGAGCTGTTTTTT.

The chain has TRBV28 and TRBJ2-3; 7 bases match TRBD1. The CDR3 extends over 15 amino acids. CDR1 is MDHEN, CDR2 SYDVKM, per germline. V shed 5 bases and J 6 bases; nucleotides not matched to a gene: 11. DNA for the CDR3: TGTGCCAGCAGTCCTACAGGGGTGAGAGGGGATACGCAGTATTTT. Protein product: CASSPTGVRGDTQYF.

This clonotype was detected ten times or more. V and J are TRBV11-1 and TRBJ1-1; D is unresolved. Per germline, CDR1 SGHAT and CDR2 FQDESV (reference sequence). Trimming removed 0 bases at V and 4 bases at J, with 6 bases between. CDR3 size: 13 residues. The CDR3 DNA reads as TGTGCCAGCAGCTTAGCTGACCCCACTGAAGCTTTCTTT. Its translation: CASSLADPTEAFF.

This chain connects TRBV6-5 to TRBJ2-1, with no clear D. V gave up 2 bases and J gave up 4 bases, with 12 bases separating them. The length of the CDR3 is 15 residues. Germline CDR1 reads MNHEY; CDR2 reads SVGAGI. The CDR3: CASSYRAPKYNEQFF. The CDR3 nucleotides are TGTGCCAGCAGTTACCGGGCTCCGAAGTACAATGAGCAGTTCTTC.

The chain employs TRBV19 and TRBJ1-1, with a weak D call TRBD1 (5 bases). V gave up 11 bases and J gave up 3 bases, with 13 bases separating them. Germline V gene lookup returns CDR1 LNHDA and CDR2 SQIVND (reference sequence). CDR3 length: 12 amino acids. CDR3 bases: TGTGCCTGCCGACTGGGGGACACTGAAGCTTTCTTT. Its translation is CACRLGDTEAFF. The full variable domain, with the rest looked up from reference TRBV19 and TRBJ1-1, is DGGITQSPKYLFRKEGQNVTLSCEQNLNHDAMYWYRQDPGQGLRLIYYSQIVNDFQKGDIAEGYSVSREKKESFPLTVTSAQKNPTAFYLCACRLGDTEAFFGQGTRLTVV.

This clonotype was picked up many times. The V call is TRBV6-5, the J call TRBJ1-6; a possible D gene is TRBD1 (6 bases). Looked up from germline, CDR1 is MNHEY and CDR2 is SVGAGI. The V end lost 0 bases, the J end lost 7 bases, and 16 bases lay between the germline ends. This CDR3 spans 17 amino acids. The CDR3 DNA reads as TGTGCCAGCAGTTACTCGATAGGGGGTTTCCTCAATTCACCCCTCCACTTT. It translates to CASSYSIGGFLNSPLHF.

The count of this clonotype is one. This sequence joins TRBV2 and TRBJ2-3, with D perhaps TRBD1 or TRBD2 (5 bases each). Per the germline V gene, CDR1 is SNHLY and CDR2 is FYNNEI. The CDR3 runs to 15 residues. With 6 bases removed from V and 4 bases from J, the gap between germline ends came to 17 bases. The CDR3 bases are TGTGCCAGCAGCTTGGGGGATGCTGTCCCAGATACGCAGTATTTT. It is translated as CASSLGDAVPDTQYF.